This TCR beta chain was captured in a study of CXCR3-negative and CXCR3-positive naive CD8 T cells. Broader study findings: Naive subsets had comparable surface CD5; TCR strength was inferred from TRB CDR3 properties. Against CXCR3-negative naive cells, CXCR3-positive naive cells showed more hydrophobic TRB CDR3s. Memory CD8+ cells showed much lower diversity, while both naive subsets displayed comparably high diversity.

As to this clonotype: Its specificity is not known.

The method, 5' RACE with UMI labels, was used to prepare the TRB cDNA libraries. TCRdb re-called the 5' RACE reads and gives one entry per CDR3 protein, without DNA. The table for this sample gives roughly 130,000 distinct CDR3 sequences. The CDR3 is 17 residues long. CDR1 and CDR2 (germline): SQVTM, ANQGSEA. Among CD8+ T cells, naive ones were CD45RO-CCR7+CD27+CD95-. The receptor was isolated from a human donor in good health. Some clones in this sample may be carry-over from other donors' samples. V usage is TRBV29-1 and J usage is TRBJ1-5. Sequencing used naive CXCR3+ CD8+ T cells from blood. As to subset: CD45RO-CCR7+CD27+CD95- naive CD8+ T cells expressing CXCR3 (TNR3+). CDR3 sequence: CSDLAGPDFYSNQPQHF.